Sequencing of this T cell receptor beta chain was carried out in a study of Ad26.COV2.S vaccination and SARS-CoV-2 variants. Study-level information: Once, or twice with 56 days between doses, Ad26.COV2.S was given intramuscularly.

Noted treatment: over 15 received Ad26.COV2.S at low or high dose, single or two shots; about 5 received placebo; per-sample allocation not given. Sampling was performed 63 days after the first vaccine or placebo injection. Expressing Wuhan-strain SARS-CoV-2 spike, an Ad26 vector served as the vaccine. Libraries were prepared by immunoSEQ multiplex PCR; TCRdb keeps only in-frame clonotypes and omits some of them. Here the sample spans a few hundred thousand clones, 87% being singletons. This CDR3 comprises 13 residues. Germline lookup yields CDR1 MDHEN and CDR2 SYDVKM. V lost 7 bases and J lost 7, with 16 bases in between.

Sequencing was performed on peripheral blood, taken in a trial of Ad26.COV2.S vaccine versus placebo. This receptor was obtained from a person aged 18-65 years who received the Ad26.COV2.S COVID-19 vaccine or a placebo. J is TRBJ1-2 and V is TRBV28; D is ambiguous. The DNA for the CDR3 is TGTGCCAGCACCCAGACCTCGGGTGGTGGCTACACCTTC. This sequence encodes CASTQTSGGGYTF.